One sample yielded the 6 T cell receptor beta chains listed below, sequenced in a study of blood T cell repertoires in COVID-19. Measured with immunoSEQ multiplex PCR; TCRdb has only the in-frame clones, and not every one. The table shows over 350,000 clones, with approximately 93% occurring only once. Input material: PBMCs or T cells enriched from blood (not recorded which). The receptors shown here come from a woman in her 40s who had been exposed to COVID-19.

This clone was seen just once. CDR3 sequence: CASSLTGSRVGELFF. The DNA for the CDR3 is TGTGCCAGCAGCCTGACAGGGAGTAGAGTCGGGGAGCTGTTTTTT. J is TRBJ2-2 and V is TRBV7-2, with 7 nucleotides matching TRBD1. CDR3 size: 15 residues. Trimming at V came to 5 bases and at J to 7 bases, leaving 10 bases not matched to a gene. Germline values: CDR1 SGHTA, CDR2 FQGNSA.

V usage is TRBV14 and J usage is TRBJ2-4; tentative D call: TRBD1 (6 bases). CDR1 is SGHDN, CDR2 FVKESK, per germline. The CDR3 length is 14 residues. Between the trimmed V and J ends, which lost 6 bases and 6 bases, there was a span of 15 bases. This CDR3 is CASSQGKALNIQYF. CDR3 nucleotides: TGTGCCAGCAGTCAGGGGAAGGCATTAAACATTCAGTACTTC. Full variable domain (outside the CDR3, taken from reference TRBV14 and TRBJ2-4): EAGVTQFPSHSVIEKGQTVTLRCDPISGHDNLYWYRRVMGKEIKFLLHFVKESKQDESGMPNNRFLAERTGGTYSTLKVQPAELEDSGVYFCASSQGKALNIQYFGAGTRLSVL.

This rearrangement joins TRBV7-8 to TRBJ1-1; 10 bases match TRBD1. Germline V gene sequence: CDR1 SGHVS, CDR2 FQNEAQ. V trimming: 5 bases; J trimming: 0 bases; junction bases outside the gene matches: 6. The CDR3 sequence is 16 residues long. The CDR3 reads CASSPRGQGLNTEAFF. CDR3 in DNA: TGTGCCAGCAGCCCCAGGGGACAGGGGTTGAACACTGAAGCTTTCTTT.

CDR3 loop: CATSVLQGGKNIQYF. The CDR3 bases are TGTGCCACCAGTGTTTTACAGGGGGGCAAAAACATTCAGTACTTC. The rearrangement joins TRBV24-1 to TRBJ2-4; 8 nucleotides agree with TRBD1. Unmatched junction bases numbered 5, after V lost 5 bases and J lost 3 bases. CDR3 length equals 15 residues. In germline, CDR1 is KGHDR, CDR2 SFDVKD.

This chain joins TRBV7-6 and TRBJ2-5, with D hard to call. V lost 3 bases and J 2 bases, leaving 10 bases between the germline ends. Germline CDR1 reads SGHVS; CDR2 reads FNYEAQ. CDR3 length: 14 amino acids. CDR3 coding DNA: TGTGCCAGCAGCTTCTTAGCAGATCAAGAGACCCAGTACTTC. Translating gives CASSFLADQETQYF.

The chain carries TRBV13 and TRBJ1-6, with D possibly TRBD1 on 5 matching bases. V lost 0 bases and J lost 6, with 9 bases in between. Per germline, CDR1 PRHDT and CDR2 FYEKMQ (reference sequence). The CDR3 is 15 residues long. The CDR3: CASSLGGGGNSPLHF. CDR3 nucleotides: TGTGCCAGCAGCTTAGGGGGCGGGGGTAATTCACCCCTCCACTTT.